The 28 T cell receptor beta chains below all came from one sample that was sequenced in a study of response to subunit inactivated influenza vaccine. TCRdb recomputed calls from the RT-PCR reads with MiXCR, one row per CDR3 protein. The data hold some 500,000 distinct CDR3 sequences, with around 25% observed a single time. Source: CD4+ T cells sorted from PBMCs, taken around 5 days after vaccination. These receptors all come from a man in his forties or fifties who received an inactivated influenza vaccine.

The V gene is TRBV20-1, the J gene TRBJ2-7, with D unclear. Germline CDR1 is DFQATT and CDR2 is SNEGSKA (reference sequence). V lost 0 bases and J 0 bases, leaving 12 bases between the germline ends. The CDR3 has 15 residues. The CDR3 loop is CSARDSYRDSYEQYF. CDR3 DNA: TGCAGTGCTAGAGATTCGTATAGAGACTCCTACGAGCAGTACTTC.

This chain links TRBV2 with TRBJ1-5; D remains unclear. The CDR3 sequence is 12 residues long. Germline V gene lookup returns CDR1 SNHLY and CDR2 FYNNEI. Trimming took off 3 bases at V and 5 bases at J, with 5 bases between the two ends. CDR3 loop: CASSDEYQPQHF. The CDR3 region has the DNA TGTGCCAGCAGTGATGAGTATCAGCCCCAGCATTTT.

The gene calls are TRBV5-4 and TRBJ2-7; D may correspond to TRBD1 or TRBD2 (5 bases each). The CDR3 has 13 residues. The germline gives CDR1 SGHNT, CDR2 YYREEE (reference sequence). Between the trimmed V and J ends, which lost 1 base and 5 bases, there was a span of 10 bases. Here the CDR3 DNA reads TGTGCCAGCAGCTTGTGGGGACGGAACGAGCAGTACTTC. The encoded protein is CASSLWGRNEQYF.

The chain recombines TRBV18 with TRBJ2-5; no firm D call. This CDR3 is built from 11 residues. Deletions cut 2 bases from V and 7 bases from J, with 5 bases between. Germline V gene lookup returns CDR1 KGHSH and CDR2 LQKENI. CDR3 sequence: CASSPDATQYF. The CDR3 DNA reads TGTGCCAGCTCACCAGACGCGACCCAGTACTTC.

The chain couples TRBV7-8 to TRBJ2-1, with a possible D match to TRBD2 (5 bases). The germline V gene has CDR1 SGHVS and CDR2 FQNEAQ. The V end was cut by 9 bases, the J end by 3 bases, with 6 bases between. The CDR3 spans 11 residues. CDR3 amino acids: CASEGYNEQFF. CDR3 nucleotides: TGTGCCAGTGAGGGCTACAATGAGCAGTTCTTC.

The rearrangement joins TRBV5-1 to TRBJ2-1, with 11 positions matching TRBD2. The CDR3 length is 14 residues. J gave up 10 bases and V 0 bases, and 3 bases lay outside the gene matches. Germline assignment: CDR1 SGHRS and CDR2 YFSETQ. The CDR3 bases are TGCGCCAGCAGCTTGGCGGCTAGCGGGAGGGAGCAGTTCTTC. Translated: CASSLAASGREQFF.

The V and J genes are TRBV6-1 and TRBJ2-7, with TRBD1 matching over 9 bases. The CDR3 consists of 15 residues. The germline V gene has CDR1 MNHNS and CDR2 SASEGT. J gave up 2 bases and V 8 bases, and 10 bases lay outside the gene matches. The CDR3: CASRGYTGGAYEQYF. In nucleotides, the CDR3 is TGTGCCAGCCGGGGATATACAGGGGGCGCCTACGAGCAGTACTTC.

CDR3 in DNA: TGTGCCAGCAGCGTAGAGCCTAGAGAGACCCAGTACTTC. Translating gives CASSVEPRETQYF. The gene calls are TRBV9 and TRBJ2-5; D is unresolved. This CDR3 is built from 13 residues. Trimming left V 0 bases short and J 4 bases short, with 7 bases between. Germline loops: CDR1 SGDLS, CDR2 YYNGEE.

The chain combines TRBV29-1 with TRBJ2-3, with 11 bases lining up with TRBD2. Germline values: CDR1 SQVTM, CDR2 ANQGSEA. Unmatched junction bases numbered 9, after V lost 2 bases and J lost 8 bases. The CDR3 totals 15 residues. The CDR3, as DNA: TGCAGCGTTGAACCCACTAGCGGGAGATTCGGTACGCAGTATTTT. Translating gives CSVEPTSGRFGTQYF.

The table lists this clonotype with a few counts. The chain joins TRBV20-1 to TRBJ2-1, with TRBD2 matching over 8 bases. V lost 5 bases and J lost 8; bases outside the gene matches: 8. The CDR3 extends over 13 amino acids. Germline CDR1 and CDR2: DFQATT and SNEGSKA (reference sequence). The CDR3 DNA follows: TGCAGTGCTCGGCGGGAGGCCGGGGATGAGCAGTTCTTC. Encoded protein: CSARREAGDEQFF.

There are a few counts of this clonotype. The rearrangement joins TRBV5-1 to TRBJ2-6; TRBD1 matches at 10 bases. This CDR3 has 18 residues. CDR1 is SGHRS and CDR2 is YFSETQ in the germline V gene. With 4 bases clipped from V and 4 bases from J, the junction kept 11 bases outside the gene matches. The CDR3, as DNA: TGCGCCAGCAGCAGGGACAGGGGCCCCAGCTCGGGGGCCAACGTCCTGACTTTC. Encoded protein: CASSRDRGPSSGANVLTF. The full variable domain, in which reference TRBV5-1 and TRBJ2-6 provide the parts outside the CDR3, is KAGVTQTPRYLIKTRGQQVTLSCSPISGHRSVSWYQQTPGQGLQFLFEYFSETQRNKGNFPGRFSGRQFSNSRSEMNVSTLELGDSALYLCASSRDRGPSSGANVLTFGAGSRLTVL.

The CDR3: CSVPFGTGKGYGYTF. CDR3 nucleotide sequence: TGCAGCGTTCCCTTCGGGACAGGGAAAGGCTATGGCTACACCTTC. This chain connects TRBV29-1 to TRBJ1-2; 9 bases agree with TRBD1. The junction had 11 bases not matched to a gene; V was cut back by 5 bases and J by 4 bases. The CDR3 is 15 amino acids. Germline CDR1 reads SQVTM; CDR2 reads ANQGSEA. The full variable domain, rest sourced from reference TRBV29-1 and TRBJ1-2, is SAVISQKPSRDICQRGTSLTIQCQVDSQVTMMFWYRQQPGQSLTLIATANQGSEATYESGFVIDKFPISRPNLTFSTLTVSNMSPEDSSIYLCSVPFGTGKGYGYTFGSGTRLTVV.

This clonotype was picked up a small number of times. The chain joins TRBV12-3 or TRBV12-4 to TRBJ1-2; D uncertain. The CDR3 sequence is 12 residues long. Trimming stripped 8 bases from V and 7 bases from J, with 14 bases between. In DNA form, the CDR3 reads TGTGCCAGCTCAGCAGGAACATCTGGCTACACCTTC. Residues: CASSAGTSGYTF.

The chain employs TRBV27 and TRBJ1-2; 7 bases match TRBD1. CDR3 length equals 15 residues. CDR1 is MNHEY and CDR2 is SMNVEV in the germline V gene (reference sequence). Trimming cost V 6 bases and J 8 bases; bases outside gene matches: 15. The CDR3 region has the DNA TGTGCCAGCAGAAATTTTCATGACAGGGAGGAAGGCTACACCTTC. Protein sequence: CASRNFHDREEGYTF.

This clonotype occurred once. The CDR3 bases are TGTGCCAGCAGCTTAGATGCCATTTACTACGAGCAGTACTTC. This translates into CASSLDAIYYEQYF. This rearrangement joins TRBV7-9 to TRBJ2-7; D unclear. Germline CDR1 is SEHNR and CDR2 is FQNEAQ (reference sequence). The CDR3 runs 14 residues. Trimming cost V 1 base and J 3 bases, with 10 bases left between them. Together with reference TRBV7-9 and TRBJ2-7, the CDR3 gives the full variable domain: DTGVSQNPRHKITKRGQNVTFRCDPISEHNRLYWYRQTLGQGPEFLTYFQNEAQLEKSRLLSDRFSAERPKGSFSTLEIQRTEQGDSAMYLCASSLDAIYYEQYFGPGTRLTVT.

V and J are TRBV4-2 and TRBJ1-5; D not resolved. Germline lookup yields CDR1 LGHNA and CDR2 YNFKEQ. The V gene lost 2 bases and the J gene lost 0 bases, with 14 bases spanning the gap. The CDR3 has 17 amino acids. Written as DNA, the CDR3 is TGTGCCAGCAGCCAACCCTTCGGCACAGATAGCAATCAGCCCCAGCATTTT. Translation: CASSQPFGTDSNQPQHF.

This clonotype was seen more than once but under ten times. V is TRBV19 and J is TRBJ2-1, with D perhaps given as TRBD1 or TRBD2 (6 bases each). This CDR3 is 12 amino acids long. Germline lookup yields CDR1 LNHDA and CDR2 SQIVND (reference sequence). The V gene lost 6 bases and the J gene lost 8 bases, with 11 bases spanning the gap. This CDR3 is CASSDRRDEQFF. The CDR3 nucleotides are TGTGCCAGTAGCGACAGGAGGGATGAGCAGTTCTTC. The full variable domain, completed using reference TRBV19 and TRBJ2-1, is DGGITQSPKYLFRKEGQNVTLSCEQNLNHDAMYWYRQDPGQGLRLIYYSQIVNDFQKGDIAEGYSVSREKKESFPLTVTSAQKNPTAFYLCASSDRRDEQFFGPGTRLTVL.

CDR3 protein: CSARMGAESAGWVYTEAFF. CDR3 sequence (DNA): TGCAGTGCTAGGATGGGGGCAGAGTCAGCCGGTTGGGTGTACACTGAAGCTTTCTTT. The chain has TRBV20-1 and TRBJ1-1, with D possibly being TRBD1 (6 bases). Germline values: CDR1 DFQATT, CDR2 SNEGSKA (reference sequence). The CDR3 spans 19 residues. Trimming shortened V by 3 bases and J by 3 bases, and 29 bases separated the two germline ends.

The chain combines TRBV30 with TRBJ1-4, with 7 nucleotides matching TRBD1. The trim removed 2 bases at V and 8 bases at J, leaving 8 bases unmatched. Germline values: CDR1 GTSNPN, CDR2 SVGIG (reference sequence). This CDR3 contains 14 residues. CDR3 bases: TGTGCCTGGAGTCCCGACAGGGTCGGCGAAAAACTGTTTTTT. Translated: CAWSPDRVGEKLFF.

This CDR3 is CASSRNRQPIQETQYF. The CDR3 DNA reads TGTGCCAGCAGCCGCAATCGGCAGCCCATTCAAGAGACCCAGTACTTC. The V call is TRBV14, the J call TRBJ2-5; D is unresolved. Trimming pared 4 bases from V and 2 bases from J, leaving 17 bases between. This CDR3 contains 16 residues. Germline V gives CDR1 SGHDN, CDR2 FVKESK.

The sample holds a few counts of this clonotype. J is TRBJ2-5 and V is TRBV20-1; the match to TRBD1 covers 7 bases. Germline values: CDR1 DFQATT, CDR2 SNEGSKA (reference sequence). This CDR3 comprises 14 residues. The V segment lost 6 bases and the J segment 1 base; nucleotides outside the gene matches: 8. The CDR3 reads CSAETGTVQETQYF. The CDR3 nucleotides read TGCAGTGCCGAAACTGGGACAGTCCAAGAGACCCAGTACTTC.

The chain recombines TRBV7-2 with TRBJ2-2, with D tentatively TRBD1 (5 bases). Germline CDR1 SGHTA, CDR2 FQGNSA. V lost 6 bases and J lost 5, with 7 bases in between. This CDR3 is built from 12 residues. The CDR3 spells CASRRTTGELFF. CDR3 in DNA: TGTGCCAGCAGACGGACAACCGGGGAGCTGTTTTTT.

In its sample, this clonotype was seen once. V usage is TRBV7-2 and J usage is TRBJ2-3; tentatively, D is TRBD1 (5 bases). CDR1 is SGHTA, CDR2 FQGNSA, per germline. V lost 2 bases and J 6 bases, leaving 15 bases between the germline ends. The length of the CDR3 is 15 residues. The DNA of the CDR3 is TGTGCCAGCAGCTTATTTGCAGGCCAGGGCGATACGCAGTATTTT. As protein: CASSLFAGQGDTQYF.

The V call is TRBV7-8, the J call TRBJ2-7, with D perhaps TRBD1 or TRBD2 (6 bases each). CDR3 length: 13 amino acids. Germline assignment: CDR1 SGHVS and CDR2 FQNEAQ. V gave up 4 bases and J gave up 6 bases, with 13 bases separating them. This CDR3 is CASSSDRRGEQYF. Here the CDR3 DNA reads TGTGCCAGCAGCTCAGACAGGAGGGGCGAGCAGTACTTC.

The genes are TRBV20-1 and TRBJ2-2; a possible D gene is TRBD2 (5 bases). This CDR3 region has 14 residues. V was shortened by 4 bases and J by 1 base, with 10 bases between the two germline ends. Germline V gives CDR1 DFQATT, CDR2 SNEGSKA (reference sequence). CDR3 nucleotides: TGCAGTGCTAAAGGCGCGGGGAACACCGGGGAGCTGTTTTTT. This encodes CSAKGAGNTGELFF.

The CDR3 region is CAIRGGVADTQYF. The CDR3 DNA sequence: TGTGCCATCCGCGGAGGGGTCGCAGATACGCAGTATTTT. V is TRBV10-3 and J is TRBJ2-3; D is perhaps TRBD2 (6 bases). Germline CDR1 and CDR2: ENHRY and SYGVKD. Trimming shortened V by 8 bases and J by 4 bases, and 13 bases separated the two germline ends. The CDR3 spans 13 residues.

This clonotype was seen a handful of times. The chain is built from TRBV18 and TRBJ2-7; D gene unclear. From germline, CDR1 is KGHSH and CDR2 LQKENI. V was clipped by 3 bases and J by 2 bases, with 8 bases between them. This CDR3 contains 13 residues. In nucleotides, the CDR3 is TGTGCCAGCTCACCGACGGCTACCTACGAGCAGTACTTC. It is translated as CASSPTATYEQYF.

The chain couples TRBV20-1 to TRBJ2-1; perhaps D is TRBD1 or TRBD2 (5 bases each). CDR1 is DFQATT, CDR2 SNEGSKA, per germline (reference sequence). This CDR3 region has 12 residues. Trimming removed 4 bases from V and 7 bases from J, with 11 bases in between. The CDR3 coding sequence is TGCAGTGCTAAAGGGACGACAAATGAGCAGTTCTTC. Translated, it gives CSAKGTTNEQFF.